The 7 T cell receptor beta chains presented below share a single source sample, sequenced in a study of blood T cell repertoires in COVID-19. TCRdb's table, derived via immunoSEQ multiplex PCR, lists solely in-frame clones and lacks some. The sample holds 150,000 to 160,000 clones, roughly nine tenths seen once. The sequenced sample was peripheral blood. These TCRs come from a man aged 45-65 years with acute or convalescent COVID-19.

This clone was seen a handful of times. This chain links TRBV6-2 or TRBV6-3 with TRBJ1-2; 9 positions match TRBD1. There are 14 residues in the CDR3. J was trimmed by 4 bases and V by 4 bases; bases with no gene match: 4. The V gene's germline CDR1 is MNHEY and CDR2 SVGEGT. The CDR3 bases are TGTGCCAGCAGTTCGGGACAGGGTGGCTATGGCTACACCTTC. Translation: CASSSGQGGYGYTF.

The chain links TRBV19 to TRBJ1-4, with 7 bases identical to TRBD1. The ends lost 4 bases at V and 1 base at J; junction bases unmatched: 3. The CDR3 covers 15 residues. Germline CDR1 LNHDA, CDR2 SQIVND (reference sequence). CDR3 in DNA: TGTGCCAGTAGTAGGAACAGGGGAACTAATGAAAAACTGTTTTTT. It encodes CASSRNRGTNEKLFF.

This rearrangement joins TRBV30 to TRBJ1-6; TRBD1 aligns across 9 bases. Unmatched junction bases numbered 10, after V lost 7 bases and J lost 9 bases. Germline values: CDR1 GTSNPN, CDR2 SVGIG (reference sequence). This CDR3 is built from 14 residues. The CDR3 region is CAFRTGTGTSPLHF. Here the CDR3 DNA reads TGTGCCTTTAGAACCGGGACAGGGACTTCACCCCTCCACTTT.

This clone occurred a few times. The V gene is TRBV24-1, the J gene TRBJ2-1, with D possibly being TRBD2 (5 bases). The CDR3 contains 16 residues. Trimming shortened V by 2 bases and J by 3 bases, and 13 bases separated the two germline ends. The germline CDR1 and CDR2 sequences are KGHDR and SFDVKD. This chain's CDR3 is CATSDYDSAVYNEQFF. The CDR3, as DNA: TGTGCCACCAGTGATTACGACTCAGCGGTCTACAATGAGCAGTTCTTC.

The chain has TRBV30 and TRBJ1-2, with TRBD1 matching 8 bases. Germline V gives CDR1 GTSNPN, CDR2 SVGIG (reference sequence). This CDR3 spans 13 amino acids. V lost 1 base and J lost 8; bases outside the gene matches: 6. The CDR3 DNA is TGTGCCTGGAGTGAGACAGGGGCGGGCGGCTACACCTTC. This translates into CAWSETGAGGYTF.

Comments on this clone: A junction boundary mismatches the germline segment, possibly from a read error. CDR3 residues: CASSNRDSPYAQYF. Written as DNA, the CDR3 is TGTGCCAGCAGCAACCGGGACAGCCCCTACGCGCAGTACTTC. This sequence joins TRBV11-3 and TRBJ2-7; 7 nucleotides agree with TRBD1. This CDR3 is built from 14 residues. Germline V CDR1 and CDR2: SGHNT, YENEEA.

This clone was seen only a few times. This chain links TRBV7-9 with TRBJ2-5; D unresolved. Trimming stripped 1 base from V and 5 bases from J, with 5 bases between. The germline V gene has CDR1 SEHNR and CDR2 FQNEAQ (reference sequence). CDR3 length: 12 residues. For the CDR3, the DNA is TGTGCCAGCAGCTTAGGTGCGGAGACCCAGTACTTC. Its translation is CASSLGAETQYF.